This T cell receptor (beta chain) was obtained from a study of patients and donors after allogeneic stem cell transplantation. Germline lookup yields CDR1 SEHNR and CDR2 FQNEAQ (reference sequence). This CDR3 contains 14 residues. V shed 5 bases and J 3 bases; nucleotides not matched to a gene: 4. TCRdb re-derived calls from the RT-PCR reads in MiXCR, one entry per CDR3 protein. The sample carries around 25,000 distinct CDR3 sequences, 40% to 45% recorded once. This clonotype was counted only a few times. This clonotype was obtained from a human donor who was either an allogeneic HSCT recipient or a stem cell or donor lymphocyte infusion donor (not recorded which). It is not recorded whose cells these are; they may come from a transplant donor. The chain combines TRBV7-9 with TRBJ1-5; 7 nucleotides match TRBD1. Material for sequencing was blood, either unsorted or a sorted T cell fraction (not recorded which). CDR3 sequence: CASSPGQYNQPQHF. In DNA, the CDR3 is TGTGCCAGCAGCCCGGGACAGTACAATCAGCCCCAGCATTTT.